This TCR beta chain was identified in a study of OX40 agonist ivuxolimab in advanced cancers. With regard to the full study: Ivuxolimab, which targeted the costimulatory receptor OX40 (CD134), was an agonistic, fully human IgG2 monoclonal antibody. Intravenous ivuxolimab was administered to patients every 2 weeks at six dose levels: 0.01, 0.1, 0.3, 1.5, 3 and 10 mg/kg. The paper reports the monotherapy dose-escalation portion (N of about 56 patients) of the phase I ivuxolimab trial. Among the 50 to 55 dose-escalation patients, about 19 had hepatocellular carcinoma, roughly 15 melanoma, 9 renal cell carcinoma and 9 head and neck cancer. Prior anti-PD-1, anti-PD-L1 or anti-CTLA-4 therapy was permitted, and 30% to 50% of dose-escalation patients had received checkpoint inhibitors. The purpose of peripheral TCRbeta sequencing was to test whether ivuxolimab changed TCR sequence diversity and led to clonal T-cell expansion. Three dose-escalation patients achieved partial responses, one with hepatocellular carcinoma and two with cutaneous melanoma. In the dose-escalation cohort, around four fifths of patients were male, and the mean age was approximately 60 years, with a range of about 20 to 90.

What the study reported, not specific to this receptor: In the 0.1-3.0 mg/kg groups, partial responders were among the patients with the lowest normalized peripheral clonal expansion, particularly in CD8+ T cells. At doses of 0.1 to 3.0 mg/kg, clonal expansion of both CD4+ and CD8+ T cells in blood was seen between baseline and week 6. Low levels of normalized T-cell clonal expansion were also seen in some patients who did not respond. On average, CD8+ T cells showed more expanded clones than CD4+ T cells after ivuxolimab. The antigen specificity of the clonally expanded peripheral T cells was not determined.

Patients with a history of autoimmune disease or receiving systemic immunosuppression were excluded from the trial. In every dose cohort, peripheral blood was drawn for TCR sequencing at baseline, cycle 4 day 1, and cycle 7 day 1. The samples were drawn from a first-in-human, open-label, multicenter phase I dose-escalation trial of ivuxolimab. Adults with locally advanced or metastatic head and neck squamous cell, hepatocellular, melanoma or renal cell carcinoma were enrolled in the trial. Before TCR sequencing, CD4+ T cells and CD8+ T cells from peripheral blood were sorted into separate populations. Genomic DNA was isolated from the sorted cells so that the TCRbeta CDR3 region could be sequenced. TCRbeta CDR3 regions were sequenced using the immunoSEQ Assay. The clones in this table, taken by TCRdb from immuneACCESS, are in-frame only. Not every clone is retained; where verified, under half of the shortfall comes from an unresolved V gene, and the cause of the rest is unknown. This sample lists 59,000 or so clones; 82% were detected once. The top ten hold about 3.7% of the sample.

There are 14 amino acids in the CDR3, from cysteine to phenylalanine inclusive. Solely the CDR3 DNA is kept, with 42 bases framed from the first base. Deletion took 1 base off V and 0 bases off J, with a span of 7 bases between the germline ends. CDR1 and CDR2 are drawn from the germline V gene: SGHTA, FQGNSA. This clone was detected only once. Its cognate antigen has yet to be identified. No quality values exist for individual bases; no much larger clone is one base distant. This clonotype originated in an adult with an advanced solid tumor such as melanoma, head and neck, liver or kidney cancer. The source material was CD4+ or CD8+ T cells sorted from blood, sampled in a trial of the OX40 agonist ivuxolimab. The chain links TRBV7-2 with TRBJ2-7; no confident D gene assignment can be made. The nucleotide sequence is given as TGTGCCAGCAGCTTAGTACTGAGCTCCTACGAGCAGTACTTC. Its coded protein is CASSLVLSSYEQYF.